The sequence of this TCR beta chain was determined in a study of Ad26.COV2.S vaccination and SARS-CoV-2 variants. On the study more broadly: Participants got Ad26.COV2.S intramuscularly, once or twice 56 days apart. Regarding the study as a whole: Reports say spike-specific CD8+ and CD4+ T cell responses covered substantial breadth after vaccination.

The treatment is: 15 to 20 received Ad26.COV2.S at low or high dose, single or two shots; about 5 received placebo; per-sample allocation not given. Specimen acquisition occurred on day 63 following the initial vaccine or placebo injection. An adult donor aged 18-55 years was enrolled in Boston. Ad26.COV2.S expressed prefusion-stabilized spike from the original Wuhan strain. The table came from immunoSEQ multiplex PCR; TCRdb's copy has only in-frame clones and leaves some out. The table shows about 330,000 clones, with almost 90% occurring only once. Of note for this clone: Antigen unknown.

Germline V gives CDR1 LGHNA, CDR2 YSLEER. V gave up 0 bases and J gave up 4 bases, with 11 bases separating them. This CDR3 is built from 15 residues. The TCR was taken from a person aged 18 to 59 who received the Ad26.COV2.S COVID-19 vaccine or a placebo. The chain has TRBV4-3 and TRBJ2-3; D call uncertain. Source: peripheral blood, taken in a trial of Ad26.COV2.S vaccine versus placebo. The CDR3 nucleotides are TGCGCCAGCAGCCAAGATAAGTTTGAGGCAGATACGCAGTATTTT. Encoded protein: CASSQDKFEADTQYF.